The T cell receptor beta chain under discussion was sequenced for a study of shared clonotypes between healthy human individuals (dated by TCRdb to 2019 to 2021). Regarding the research as a whole: The cohort comprised two women and a few men aged 18 to 49 years. Between about 0.9 and 9 billion PBMCs per donor were obtained by leukapheresis. To estimate repertoire size and how much clonotypes are shared between individuals, the study performed deep sequencing of blood TCR repertoires from 4 to 6 healthy adults. To increase sequencing depth and limit assay-specific biases, TCR repertoire library preparation and sequencing were carried out by different laboratories using diverse techniques. For each donor, CD4 naive and CD4 memory were each run on three plates, CD8 naive on two plates, and CD8 memory on one plate.

CD8 naive samples consisted of CD45RO-negative cells that were positively selected for CCR7, yielding a CD45RA+CCR7+ population without TemRA cells. The donors were healthy, HIV-negative adults who had no recently reported acute infections or vaccinations. Every donor was a Caucasian adult living in Nashville, Tennessee, USA. Blood was collected by leukapheresis, and PBMCs were isolated by Ficoll-Histopaque density gradient centrifugation and then cryopreserved in liquid nitrogen vapor phase. Analytical flow cytometry was used to check the purity and quantity of each magnetically sorted T cell population. From each sorted fraction, genomic DNA was isolated and quantified by UV absorbance on a Nanodrop 2000c. Using the deep immunoSEQ assay, TCR CDR3 regions were amplified from genomic DNA by multiplex PCR. Extracted genomic DNA from each cell subset was spread evenly across all wells of several immunoSEQ 96-well plates, with each plate serving as a replicate. Each replicate PCR for sorted subsets received 200 ng genomic DNA, equal to roughly 29,000 T cell genomes. The purified libraries were quantified using a Qubit 3.0 fluorometer, sized with a Bioanalyzer 2100, and then quantified again using the KAPA Library Quantification kit. Every immunoSEQ 96-well plate was sequenced on a separate single-read 150-cycle Illumina NextSeq 550 flow cell. The authors processed their data as follows. The immunoSEQ output contained only junctional sequences without quality scores, so filtering could not match that applied to full-length reads. Sequences were annotated with PyIR, a Python wrapper for IgBLAST v1.9, using IMGT germline references to assign V/J genes and CDR3. Any read was removed if the V/J assignment was weak (E-value above 1e-6), the CDR3 was missing, or the read contained stop codons, out-of-frame junctions, or ambiguous translated residues. A V3J clonotype was defined by an identical inferred V gene, J gene, and CDR3 amino acid sequence. To compute the percentage overlap between repertoires, the number of shared unique clonotypes was divided by the size of the smaller repertoire. Three approaches were used to assess repertoire richness: RTK rarefaction, the Chao1 estimator, and Recon v2.1 estimates of unobserved clonotypes. OLGA was used to compute generation probabilities for all TCRbeta clonotypes that the gDNA method yielded from a few donors. Not all clones reach the TCRdb copy of this immuneACCESS table, which keeps in-frame sequences only. Checked studies attribute under half of the gap to unresolved V genes and leave the rest unexplained. That table gives V, J and clone size, and the DNA gave D and trimming. The sample table records some 2.1 million clones; roughly 93% of these occur just once. The ten largest account for 1.5% to 2% of the sample.

Results and caveats for the whole study, not just this receptor: Sampling was restricted to blood, and TCR repertoires in tissue are likely to differ from TCR repertoires in blood. Because the study included a small number of donors, the genetic and exposure-history diversity represented was limited. Sharing across several donors was observed for approximately 4.6% of naive CD4, less than 4% of naive CD8, 2% to 2.5% of memory CD4, and less than 0.45% of memory CD8 clonotypes. Incomplete sequencing was indicated by rarefaction of sorted-subset datasets, despite the large sequencing depth. Compared with non-shared clonotypes, clonotypes shared by all four sorted-subset donors had higher generation probabilities. Estimated clonotype richness was generally larger for naive than for memory subsets. Pairwise subsampling indicated that sequencing depth was expected to affect the degree of clonotype sharing among donors.

CDR1 MDHEN and CDR2 SYDVKM were looked up in the germline V gene. Ends trimmed: V by 3 bases, J by 5 bases; bases unmatched to a gene: 3. Its CDR3 holds 14 amino acids, cysteine through phenylalanine. CDR3 DNA is the only sequence kept; it has 42 bases, read in frame from the first base. Regarding this clone: Its cognate antigen has yet to be identified. Per-base quality was not reported, and no clone a single base away is much larger than it. Within the sample, other DNA sequences also encode this same CDR3.

The receptor comes from a young man in good health. Some clones in this sample may be carry-over from other donors' samples. The chain joins TRBV28 to TRBJ1-5, and 8 junction bases match TRBD1. Sequenced sample: naive CD8+ T cells from PBMCs. Read against the paper, the sample's cell subset or site label means: CD45RA+CCR7+. This receptor carries the CDR3 CASSFGQGDQPQHF. The nucleotide sequence is given as TGTGCCAGCAGTTTCGGACAGGGCGATCAGCCCCAGCATTTT.